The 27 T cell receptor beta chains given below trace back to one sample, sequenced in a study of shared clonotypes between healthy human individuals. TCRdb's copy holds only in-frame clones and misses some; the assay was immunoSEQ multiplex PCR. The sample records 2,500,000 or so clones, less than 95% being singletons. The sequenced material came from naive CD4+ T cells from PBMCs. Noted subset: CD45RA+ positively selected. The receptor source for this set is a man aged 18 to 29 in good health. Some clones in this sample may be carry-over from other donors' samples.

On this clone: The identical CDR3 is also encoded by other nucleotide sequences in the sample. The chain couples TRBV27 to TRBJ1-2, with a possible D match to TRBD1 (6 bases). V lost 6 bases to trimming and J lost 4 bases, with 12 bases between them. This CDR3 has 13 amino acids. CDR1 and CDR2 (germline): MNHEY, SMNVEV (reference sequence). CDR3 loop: CASRRQGSYGYTF. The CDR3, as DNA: TGTGCCAGCAGACGGCAGGGGAGCTATGGCTACACCTTC.

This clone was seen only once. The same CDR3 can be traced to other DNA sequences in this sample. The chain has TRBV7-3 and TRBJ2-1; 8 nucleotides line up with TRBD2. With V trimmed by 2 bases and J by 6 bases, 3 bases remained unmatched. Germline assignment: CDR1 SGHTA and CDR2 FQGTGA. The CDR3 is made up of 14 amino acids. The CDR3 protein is CASSLGREANEQFF. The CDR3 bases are TGTGCCAGCAGCTTAGGGCGGGAGGCCAATGAGCAGTTCTTC.

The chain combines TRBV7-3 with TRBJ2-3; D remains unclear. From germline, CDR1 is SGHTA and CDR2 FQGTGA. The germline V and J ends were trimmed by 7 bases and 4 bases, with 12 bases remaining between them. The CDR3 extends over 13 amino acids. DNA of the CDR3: TGTGCCAGCACGTTAAGGCCCGCAGATACGCAGTATTTT. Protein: CASTLRPADTQYF.

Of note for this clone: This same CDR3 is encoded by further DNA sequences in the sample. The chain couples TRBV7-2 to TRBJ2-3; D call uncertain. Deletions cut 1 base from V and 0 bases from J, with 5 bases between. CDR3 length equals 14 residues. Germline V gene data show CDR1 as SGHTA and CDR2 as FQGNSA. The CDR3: CASSLVRSTDTQYF. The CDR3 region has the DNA TGTGCCAGCAGCTTAGTCAGGAGCACAGATACGCAGTATTTT.

The chain's CDR3 is CASSQPSRGNQPQHF. The CDR3 bases are TGCGCCAGCAGCCAACCCTCCCGGGGGAATCAGCCCCAGCATTTT. V usage is TRBV4-1 and J usage is TRBJ1-5; tentatively, D is TRBD1 (5 bases). In germline, CDR1 is MGHRA, CDR2 YSYEKL. The V end was cut by 2 bases, the J end by 4 bases, with 12 bases between. This CDR3 is 15 amino acids long.

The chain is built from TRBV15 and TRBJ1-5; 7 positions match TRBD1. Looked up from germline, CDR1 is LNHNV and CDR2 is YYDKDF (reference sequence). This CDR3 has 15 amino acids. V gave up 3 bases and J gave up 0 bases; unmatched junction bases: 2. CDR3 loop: CATSRDRISNQPQHF. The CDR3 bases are TGTGCCACCAGCAGGGACAGGATTAGCAATCAGCCCCAGCATTTT.

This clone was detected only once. This CDR3 reads CASSTPGQPSSGNTIYF. CDR3 nucleotide sequence: TGTGCCAGCAGTACCCCGGGACAGCCCAGCTCTGGAAACACCATATATTTT. The chain joins TRBV28 to TRBJ1-3; 7 positions agree with TRBD1. Germline CDR1 is MDHEN and CDR2 is SYDVKM. The CDR3 totals 17 residues. After removal of 5 bases from V and 0 bases from J, the junction contained 10 bases not matched to a gene.

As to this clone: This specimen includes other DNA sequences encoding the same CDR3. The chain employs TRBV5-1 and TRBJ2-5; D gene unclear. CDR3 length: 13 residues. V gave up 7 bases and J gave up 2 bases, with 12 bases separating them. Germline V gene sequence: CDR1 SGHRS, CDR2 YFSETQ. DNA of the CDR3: TGCGCCAGCTCCCCGGTTGGGCAAGAGACCCAGTACTTC. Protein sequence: CASSPVGQETQYF.

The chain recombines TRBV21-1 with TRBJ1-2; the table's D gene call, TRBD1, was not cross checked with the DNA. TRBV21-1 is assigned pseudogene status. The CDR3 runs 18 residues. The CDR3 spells CALQPEDSRLPPNYGYTF. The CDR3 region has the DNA TGTGCTCTACAACCCGAAGACAGCCGCCTTCCTCCTAACTATGGCTACACCTTC.

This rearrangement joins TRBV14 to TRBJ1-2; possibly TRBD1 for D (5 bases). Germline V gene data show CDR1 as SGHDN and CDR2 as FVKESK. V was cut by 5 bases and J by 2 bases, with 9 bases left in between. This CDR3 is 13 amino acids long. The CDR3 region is CASSLGRNYGYTF. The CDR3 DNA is TGTGCCAGCAGCTTGGGACGGAACTATGGCTACACCTTC.

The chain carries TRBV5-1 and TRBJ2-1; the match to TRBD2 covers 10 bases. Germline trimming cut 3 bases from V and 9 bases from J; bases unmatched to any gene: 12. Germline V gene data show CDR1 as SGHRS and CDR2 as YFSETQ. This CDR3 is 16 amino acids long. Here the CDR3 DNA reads TGCGCCAGCAGCTATGATCCTAGCGGGAGTCCTACTGAGCAGTTCTTC. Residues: CASSYDPSGSPTEQFF.

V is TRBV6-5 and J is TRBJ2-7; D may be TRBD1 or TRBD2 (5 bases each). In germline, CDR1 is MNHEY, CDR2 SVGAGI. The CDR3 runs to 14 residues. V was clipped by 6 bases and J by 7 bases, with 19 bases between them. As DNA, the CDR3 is TGTGCCAGCAGGGCCACGGGACGACCTGGGGAGCAGTACTTC. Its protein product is CASRATGRPGEQYF.

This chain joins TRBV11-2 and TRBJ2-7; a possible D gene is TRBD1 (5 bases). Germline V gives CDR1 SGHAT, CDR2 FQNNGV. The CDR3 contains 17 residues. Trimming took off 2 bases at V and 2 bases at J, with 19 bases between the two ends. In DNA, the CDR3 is TGTGCCAGCAGCTTATCGTTTTTCCACAGGAACACCTACGAGCAGTACTTC. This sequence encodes CASSLSFFHRNTYEQYF.

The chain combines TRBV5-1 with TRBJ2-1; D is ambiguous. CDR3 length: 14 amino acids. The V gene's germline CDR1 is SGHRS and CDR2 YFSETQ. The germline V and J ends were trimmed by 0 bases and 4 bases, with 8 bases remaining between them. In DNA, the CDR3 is TGCGCCAGCAGCTTGGGGCAGGCATACAATGAGCAGTTCTTC. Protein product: CASSLGQAYNEQFF.

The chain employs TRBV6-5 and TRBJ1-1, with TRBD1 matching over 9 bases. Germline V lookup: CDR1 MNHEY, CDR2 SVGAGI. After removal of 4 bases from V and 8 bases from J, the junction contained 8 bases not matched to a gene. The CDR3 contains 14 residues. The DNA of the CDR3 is TGTGCCAGCAGTTCCGCCGACAGGGGGAAGGAAGCTTTCTTT. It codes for CASSSADRGKEAFF.

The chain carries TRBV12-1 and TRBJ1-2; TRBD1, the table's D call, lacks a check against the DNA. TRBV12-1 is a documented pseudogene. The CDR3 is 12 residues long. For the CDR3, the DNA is TGTGCCAGCAGCCCTGGACAGTATGGCTACACCTTC. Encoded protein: CASSPGQYGYTF.

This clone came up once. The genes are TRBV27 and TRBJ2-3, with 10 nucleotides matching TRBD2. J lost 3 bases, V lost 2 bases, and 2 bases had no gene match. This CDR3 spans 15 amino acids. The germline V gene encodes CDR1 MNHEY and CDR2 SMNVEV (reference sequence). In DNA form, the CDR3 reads TGTGCCAGCAGTTTAGCTAGCGGGAGTACAGATACGCAGTATTTT. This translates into CASSLASGSTDTQYF.

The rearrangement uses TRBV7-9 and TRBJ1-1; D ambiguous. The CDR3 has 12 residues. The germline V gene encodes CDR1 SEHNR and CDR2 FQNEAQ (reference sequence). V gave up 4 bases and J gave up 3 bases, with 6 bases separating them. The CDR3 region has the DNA TGTGCCAGCAGCTACCGGGACACTGAAGCTTTCTTT. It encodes CASSYRDTEAFF.

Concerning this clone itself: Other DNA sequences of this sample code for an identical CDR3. The CDR3 bases are TGTGCCAGCAGCTTAGCAGGCACCGGGGAGCTGTTTTTT. This codes for CASSLAGTGELFF. The chain combines TRBV7-3 with TRBJ2-2; D is ambiguous. Germline lookup yields CDR1 SGHTA and CDR2 FQGTGA. This CDR3 spans 13 amino acids. The V and J ends lost 2 bases and 4 bases respectively, with 5 bases between them.

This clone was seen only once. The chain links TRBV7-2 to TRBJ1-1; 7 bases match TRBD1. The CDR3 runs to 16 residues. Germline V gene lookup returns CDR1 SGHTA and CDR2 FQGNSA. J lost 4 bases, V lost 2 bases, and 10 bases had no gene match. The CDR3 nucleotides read TGTGCCAGCAGCTTAAGGGGGCAGGGACTTGGCACTGAAGCTTTCTTT. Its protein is CASSLRGQGLGTEAFF.

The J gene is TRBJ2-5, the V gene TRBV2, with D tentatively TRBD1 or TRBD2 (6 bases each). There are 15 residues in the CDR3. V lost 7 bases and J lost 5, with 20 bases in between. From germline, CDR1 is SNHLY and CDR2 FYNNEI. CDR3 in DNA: TGTGCCAGCATTCGGGACGCCGGGGGCTCGGAGACCCAGTACTTC. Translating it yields CASIRDAGGSETQYF.

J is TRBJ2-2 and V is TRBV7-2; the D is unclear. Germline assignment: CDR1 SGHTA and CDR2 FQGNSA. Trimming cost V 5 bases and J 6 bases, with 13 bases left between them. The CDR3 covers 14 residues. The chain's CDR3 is CASSLTRLSGELFF. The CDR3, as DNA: TGTGCCAGCAGCCTTACCCGTTTGTCCGGGGAGCTGTTTTTT.

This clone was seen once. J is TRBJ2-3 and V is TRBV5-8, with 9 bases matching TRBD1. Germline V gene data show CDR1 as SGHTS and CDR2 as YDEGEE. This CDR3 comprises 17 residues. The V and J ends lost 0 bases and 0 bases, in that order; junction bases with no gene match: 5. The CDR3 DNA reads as TGTGCCAGCAGCTTGGATGGGACAGGGACCAGCACAGATACGCAGTATTTT. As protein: CASSLDGTGTSTDTQYF.

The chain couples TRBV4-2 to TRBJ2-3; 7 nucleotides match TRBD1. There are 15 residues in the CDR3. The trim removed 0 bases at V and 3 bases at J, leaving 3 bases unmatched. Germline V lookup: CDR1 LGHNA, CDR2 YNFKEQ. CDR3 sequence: CASSQDRTGTDTQYF. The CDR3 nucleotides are TGTGCCAGCAGCCAAGATCGGACAGGTACAGATACGCAGTATTTT.

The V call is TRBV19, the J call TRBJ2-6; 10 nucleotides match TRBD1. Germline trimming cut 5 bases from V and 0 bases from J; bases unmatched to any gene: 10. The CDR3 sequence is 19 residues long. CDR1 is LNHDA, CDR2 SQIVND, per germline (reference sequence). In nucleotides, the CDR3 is TGTGCCAGTAGTCTTCACTCTCGGACAGGGGGCTCTGGGGCCAACGTCCTGACTTTC. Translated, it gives CASSLHSRTGGSGANVLTF.

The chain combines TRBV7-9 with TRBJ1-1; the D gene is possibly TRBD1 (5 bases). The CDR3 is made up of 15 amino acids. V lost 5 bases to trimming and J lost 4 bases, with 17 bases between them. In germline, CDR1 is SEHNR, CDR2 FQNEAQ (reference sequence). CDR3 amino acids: CASSPVRGSSTEAFF. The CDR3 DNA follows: TGTGCCAGCAGCCCCGTGCGGGGCTCGAGCACTGAAGCTTTCTTT.

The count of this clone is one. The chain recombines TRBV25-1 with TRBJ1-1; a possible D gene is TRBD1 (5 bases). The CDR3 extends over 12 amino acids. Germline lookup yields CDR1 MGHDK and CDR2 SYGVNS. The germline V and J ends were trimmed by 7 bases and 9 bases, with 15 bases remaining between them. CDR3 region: CASTRDSRKAFF. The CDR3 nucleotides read TGTGCCAGCACTCGGGACTCGAGGAAAGCTTTCTTT.